Shown below are 32 T cell receptor beta chains from a single sample sequenced in a study of cytomegalovirus exposure and HLA in healthy donors. PCR involved 60 Vbeta and 13 Jbeta primers. Measured with immunoSEQ multiplex PCR; TCRdb has only the in-frame clones, and not every one. The profile shows 93,000 or so clones, roughly three quarters of them singletons. Specimen: PBMCs. The receptors here all came from a young woman in good health and CMV-seropositive.

This chain links TRBV5-1 with TRBJ2-3; 8 bases map to TRBD2. The CDR3 runs to 17 residues. The junction had 11 bases not matched to a gene; V was cut back by 3 bases and J by 2 bases. Germline V gives CDR1 SGHRS, CDR2 YFSETQ. The CDR3 here is CASSWGPERGITDTQYF. The DNA for the CDR3 is TGCGCCAGCAGCTGGGGGCCGGAGCGGGGGATCACAGATACGCAGTATTTT.

The chain employs TRBV5-1 and TRBJ2-5; tentatively, D is TRBD2 (5 bases). Germline assignment: CDR1 SGHRS and CDR2 YFSETQ. V gave up 1 base and J gave up 0 bases, with 10 bases separating them. The CDR3 runs to 15 residues. The CDR3 region is CASSLYGEYQETQYF. CDR3 nucleotide sequence: TGCGCCAGCAGCTTGTATGGGGAGTACCAAGAGACCCAGTACTTC.

This clone has a handful of counts. The chain uses TRBV2 and TRBJ2-1; D is perhaps TRBD1 (5 bases). From germline, CDR1 is SNHLY and CDR2 FYNNEI. Trimming pared 3 bases from V and 5 bases from J, leaving 8 bases between. The CDR3 contains 13 residues. CDR3 residues: CASSDRVHNEQFF. CDR3 nucleotides: TGTGCCAGCAGTGACAGGGTCCACAATGAGCAGTTCTTC.

This clone was observed once. This chain uses TRBV9 with TRBJ2-1; D might be TRBD2 (6 bases). Germline V gene lookup returns CDR1 SGDLS and CDR2 YYNGEE. The CDR3 contains 16 residues. Trimming left V 5 bases short and J 8 bases short, with 23 bases between. The CDR3 bases are TGTGCCAGCAGTGATACGAGGGAGGAGGTTTTTGATGAGCAGTTCTTC. Residues: CASSDTREEVFDEQFF.

V and J are TRBV7-3 and TRBJ2-3; the match to TRBD2 covers 13 bases. Germline loops: CDR1 SGHTA, CDR2 FQGTGA. Trimming at V came to 5 bases and at J to 4 bases, leaving 6 bases not matched to a gene. The CDR3 sequence is 16 residues long. CDR3 bases: TGTGCCAGCAGCCGCGGGACTAGCGGGATCCCAGATACGCAGTATTTT. Translating gives CASSRGTSGIPDTQYF.

The V gene is TRBV18, the J gene TRBJ1-6; D remains unclear. This CDR3 has 15 residues. The germline CDR1 and CDR2 sequences are KGHSH and LQKENI. Trimming shortened V by 6 bases and J by 7 bases, and 16 bases separated the two germline ends. The CDR3 bases are TGTGCCAGCTCCCCGCGGGCAGGAGGCAATTCACCCCTCCACTTT. Encoded protein: CASSPRAGGNSPLHF.

The chain is built from TRBV5-1 and TRBJ1-5; 9 nucleotides align to TRBD1. This CDR3 contains 13 residues. From germline, CDR1 is SGHRS and CDR2 YFSETQ. The ends lost 8 bases at V and 6 bases at J; junction bases unmatched: 6. CDR3 sequence: CASGQGIGQPQHF. The CDR3 bases are TGCGCCAGTGGACAGGGGATAGGTCAGCCCCAGCATTTT.

The chain couples TRBV4-3 to TRBJ2-2; TRBD1 agrees at 9 bases. Germline V gene sequence: CDR1 LGHNA, CDR2 YSLEER. The trim removed 1 base at V and 7 bases at J, leaving 7 bases unmatched. This CDR3 spans 16 amino acids. As DNA, the CDR3 is TGCGCCAGCAGCCAAGGGGACAGGGTGGCAATCGGGGAGCTGTTTTTT. Protein sequence: CASSQGDRVAIGELFF.

The rearrangement uses TRBV29-1 and TRBJ2-7; the match to TRBD2 covers 11 bases. The CDR3 has 14 amino acids. Looked up from germline, CDR1 is SQVTM and CDR2 is ANQGSEA. J was trimmed by 4 bases and V by 4 bases; bases with no gene match: 6. CDR3: CSVVTSGRIYEQYF. The CDR3 region has the DNA TGCAGCGTTGTTACTAGCGGGAGAATTTACGAGCAGTACTTC.

The chain carries TRBV7-8 and TRBJ2-7, with TRBD2 as a possible D gene (6 bases). Germline values: CDR1 SGHVS, CDR2 FQNEAQ. V gave up 1 base and J gave up 2 bases, with 15 bases separating them. This CDR3 is 16 amino acids long. CDR3 nucleotide sequence: TGTGCCAGCAGCTTAGGTATTCCATCGGGGGCCTACGAGCAGTACTTC. Residues: CASSLGIPSGAYEQYF.

V gene TRBV6-1 combines with J gene TRBJ1-5; perhaps TRBD1 as D (6 bases). CDR3 length: 13 residues. Germline lookup yields CDR1 MNHNS and CDR2 SASEGT. Trimming pared 8 bases from V and 3 bases from J, leaving 11 bases between. The CDR3 region has the DNA TGTGCCAGCCCGGGGGGGGCCAATCAGCCCCAGCATTTT. The encoded protein is CASPGGANQPQHF.

The chain is built from TRBV4-1 and TRBJ2-5, with D possibly being TRBD2 (6 bases). This CDR3 has 14 residues. V was pared by 7 bases and J by 6 bases, with 18 bases between. Germline assignment: CDR1 MGHRA and CDR2 YSYEKL. The CDR3 spells CASKTRELAKTQYF. DNA of the CDR3: TGCGCCAGCAAGACTAGGGAACTAGCTAAGACCCAGTACTTC.

This clone appeared once. This chain links TRBV30 with TRBJ2-7; 9 bases map to TRBD2. Germline values: CDR1 GTSNPN, CDR2 SVGIG (reference sequence). With 0 bases clipped from V and 6 bases from J, the junction kept 3 bases outside the gene matches. The CDR3 length is 13 residues. The CDR3 is CAWSVSGRLEQYF. The CDR3 DNA is TGTGCCTGGAGTGTTAGCGGGAGACTCGAGCAGTACTTC.

This rearrangement joins TRBV18 to TRBJ2-5; TRBD2 matches 7 bases. V was clipped by 3 bases and J by 5 bases; unmatched bases: 6. The CDR3 covers 14 residues. The germline V gene has CDR1 KGHSH and CDR2 LQKENI. The CDR3: CASSPQGGEETQYF. The CDR3 region has the DNA TGTGCCAGCTCACCGCAGGGAGGGGAGGAGACCCAGTACTTC. The full variable domain, rest sourced from reference TRBV18 and TRBJ2-5, is NAGVMQNPRHLVRRRGQEARLRCSPMKGHSHVYWYRQLPEEGLKFMVYLQKENIIDESGMPKERFSAEFPKEGPSILRIQQVVRGDSAAYFCASSPQGGEETQYFGPGTRLLVL.

This clone was counted once. The V gene is TRBV5-1, the J gene TRBJ1-1; D ambiguous. V was cut by 7 bases and J by 0 bases, with 13 bases left in between. The CDR3 is 14 amino acids. Germline lookup yields CDR1 SGHRS and CDR2 YFSETQ. In nucleotides, the CDR3 is TGCGCCAGCGCCTCGATTACAGTGAACACTGAAGCTTTCTTT. It is translated as CASASITVNTEAFF.

V and J are TRBV5-3 and TRBJ2-1, with D perhaps matching TRBD2 (6 bases). TRBV5-3 is filed as an ORF, its function uncertain. The CDR3 totals 17 residues. The V end was cut by 4 bases, the J end by 0 bases, with 17 bases between. CDR3 sequence (DNA): TGTGCCAGAAGCATTAGCGGAAGTGACCGCTCCTACAATGAGCAGTTCTTC. This sequence encodes CARSISGSDRSYNEQFF.

The CDR3 protein is CASSVTGGASGANVLTF. Written as DNA, the CDR3 is TGTGCCAGCAGTGTCACCGGGGGTGCATCTGGGGCCAACGTCCTGACTTTC. This chain links TRBV6-4 with TRBJ2-6, with D perhaps matching TRBD2 (6 bases). Germline V CDR1 and CDR2: MRHNA, SNTAGT. The CDR3 is 17 amino acids. The germline V and J ends were trimmed by 4 bases and 1 base, with 14 bases remaining between them.

This clone was detected once. The chain carries TRBV5-4 and TRBJ2-7, with a tentative D call TRBD1 (5 bases). The ends were cut back, 3 bases at V and 0 bases at J, with 16 bases in the middle. From germline, CDR1 is SGHNT and CDR2 YYREEE (reference sequence). The CDR3 has 16 amino acids. CDR3: CASSSSQVHSSYEQYF. In DNA form, the CDR3 reads TGTGCCAGCAGCTCGTCACAGGTACACAGCTCCTACGAGCAGTACTTC. The variable domain in full, with the rest retrieved from reference TRBV5-4 and TRBJ2-7, is ETGVTQSPTHLIKTRGQQVTLRCSSQSGHNTVSWYQQALGQGPQFIFQYYREEENGRGNFPPRFSGLQFPNYSSELNVNALELDDSALYLCASSSSQVHSSYEQYFGPGTRLTVT.

The chain couples TRBV6-1 to TRBJ1-1, with D tentatively TRBD1 (5 bases). Trimming left V 9 bases short and J 4 bases short, with 15 bases between. This CDR3 is built from 13 residues. Looked up from germline, CDR1 is MNHNS and CDR2 is SASEGT. CDR3 amino acids: CASRREYSTEAFF. The CDR3 DNA reads TGTGCCAGTCGCAGGGAATATAGCACTGAAGCTTTCTTT.

The chain carries TRBV4-1 and TRBJ2-1, with a tentative D call TRBD1 (6 bases). Germline CDR1 and CDR2: MGHRA and YSYEKL. The CDR3 is made up of 13 amino acids. V shed 2 bases and J shed 9 bases, with 11 bases lying between them. DNA of the CDR3: TGCGCCAGCAGCCAACTTACAGGGAGTGAGCAGTTCTTC. It translates to CASSQLTGSEQFF.

This clone was seen a few times. The chain is built from TRBV30 and TRBJ1-5; D not resolved. Trimming cost V 5 bases and J 4 bases, with 9 bases left between them. Germline CDR1 is GTSNPN and CDR2 is SVGIG (reference sequence). This CDR3 contains 12 residues. Here the CDR3 reads CAWSGGNQPQHF. Written as DNA, the CDR3 is TGTGCCTGGTCGGGAGGGAATCAGCCCCAGCATTTT.

CDR3 amino acids: CASSEWRGLGNIQYF. Written as DNA, the CDR3 is TGTGCCAGCAGTGAATGGCGGGGGCTGGGAAACATTCAGTACTTC. V is TRBV6-1 and J is TRBJ2-4; D is perhaps TRBD2 (7 bases). Trimming stripped 2 bases from V and 6 bases from J, with 14 bases between. The germline gives CDR1 MNHNS, CDR2 SASEGT. The CDR3 contains 15 residues.

V gene TRBV4-3 combines with J gene TRBJ2-7; 9 bases fit TRBD2. The CDR3 extends over 13 amino acids. Germline V gene sequence: CDR1 LGHNA, CDR2 YSLEER. V was pared by 4 bases and J by 3 bases, with 1 base of the junction left unmatched. Here the CDR3 reads CASSRTSDYEQYF. The CDR3 DNA sequence: TGCGCCAGCAGCCGGACTAGCGACTACGAGCAGTACTTC.

This rearrangement joins TRBV5-4 to TRBJ2-2; TRBD2 matches 10 bases. Germline CDR1 reads SGHNT; CDR2 reads YYREEE (reference sequence). Trimming at V came to 4 bases and at J to 4 bases, leaving 7 bases not matched to a gene. The CDR3 runs 16 residues. CDR3 sequence reads: CASSTKAGGPTGELFF. For the CDR3, the DNA is TGTGCCAGCAGCACAAAAGCGGGGGGGCCCACCGGGGAGCTGTTTTTT.

This sequence joins TRBV29-1 and TRBJ1-2; D not resolved. This CDR3 has 11 residues. Germline CDR1 SQVTM, CDR2 ANQGSEA. Trimming removed 4 bases from V and 7 bases from J, with 10 bases in between. The CDR3 is CSVGDSGGYTF. DNA of the CDR3: TGCAGCGTTGGTGATTCGGGTGGCTACACCTTC.

The rearrangement uses TRBV10-3 and TRBJ1-5, with no clear D. The CDR3 is 14 amino acids. V was trimmed by 3 bases and J by 5 bases, leaving 11 bases between them. Germline CDR1 reads ENHRY; CDR2 reads SYGVKD. The CDR3 region is CAISDSVPDQPQHF. DNA for the CDR3: TGTGCCATCAGTGACTCTGTCCCGGATCAGCCCCAGCATTTT.

The chain uses TRBV5-1 and TRBJ2-3; the match to TRBD2 covers 9 bases. In germline, CDR1 is SGHRS, CDR2 YFSETQ. The CDR3 is 15 residues long. Trimming cost V 0 bases and J 4 bases; bases outside gene matches: 3. As DNA, the CDR3 is TGCGCCAGCAGCTTGGTTAGCGGGGGCCCAGATACGCAGTATTTT. Translated: CASSLVSGGPDTQYF. Based on the CDR3 plus reference TRBV5-1 and TRBJ2-3, the full variable domain is KAGVTQTPRYLIKTRGQQVTLSCSPISGHRSVSWYQQTPGQGLQFLFEYFSETQRNKGNFPGRFSGRQFSNSRSEMNVSTLELGDSALYLCASSLVSGGPDTQYFGPGTRLTVL.

This clone was picked up many times. The chain has TRBV4-3 and TRBJ1-4; 7 positions agree with TRBD1. The CDR3 totals 16 residues. V lost 0 bases to trimming and J lost 6 bases; unmatched junction nucleotides: 7. Germline V gene lookup returns CDR1 LGHNA and CDR2 YSLEER. CDR3 nucleotides: TGCGCCAGCAGCCAAGATTGGGACAGTGGGTATGAAAAACTGTTTTTT. Its protein product is CASSQDWDSGYEKLFF.

The rearrangement links TRBV15 to TRBJ2-7, with D possibly TRBD2 on 6 matching bases. CDR3 size: 18 residues. CDR1 is LNHNV and CDR2 is YYDKDF in the germline V gene (reference sequence). Trimming pared 1 base from V and 1 base from J, leaving 20 bases between. The DNA for the CDR3 is TGTGCCACCAGCAGAGTCCCATTTAGGGAGCGGGCTTCCTACGAGCAGTACTTC. Protein sequence: CATSRVPFRERASYEQYF.

This sequence joins TRBV19 and TRBJ1-1; TRBD1 matches 7 bases. V was pared by 5 bases and J by 3 bases, with 12 bases of the junction left unmatched. This CDR3 is built from 16 residues. Per the germline V gene, CDR1 is LNHDA and CDR2 is SQIVND (reference sequence). The CDR3: CASSSTGLRSHTEAFF. CDR3 nucleotide sequence: TGTGCCAGTAGTTCGACAGGGTTGCGGAGTCACACTGAAGCTTTCTTT.

The chain joins TRBV5-1 to TRBJ2-1, with no clear D. Trimming left V 1 base short and J 7 bases short, with 3 bases between. The CDR3 contains 11 residues. CDR1 and CDR2 from the germline V gene are SGHRS and YFSETQ. The CDR3 bases are TGCGCCAGCAGCTTGTCTAATGAGCAGTTCTTC. This codes for CASSLSNEQFF.

The chain is built from TRBV10-3 and TRBJ2-3; 9 bases are a match to TRBD1. J lost 5 bases, V lost 7 bases, and 10 bases had no gene match. The CDR3 totals 15 residues. The V gene's germline CDR1 is ENHRY and CDR2 SYGVKD. The CDR3 reads CAINTRDREIDTQYF. The CDR3 DNA follows: TGTGCCATCAATACCCGGGACAGGGAAATAGATACGCAGTATTTT.